The clone carrying this T cell receptor beta chain has only one observation. The record originates from a study of blood T cell repertoires in COVID-19. The wider study: Sample material is recorded as cDNA or gDNA derived from T cells, B-cell-depleted T cells, or PBMCs.

Libraries were prepared by immunoSEQ multiplex PCR; TCRdb keeps only in-frame clonotypes and omits some of them. This sample has 250,000 to 300,000 clones; about 86% occur once, and the top ten carry approximately 14%. CDR3 size: 13 residues. Per the germline V gene, CDR1 is MNHEY and CDR2 is SMNVEV (reference sequence). The germline V and J ends were trimmed by 1 base and 4 bases, with 7 bases remaining between them. The sample was peripheral blood. This TCR was sampled from a woman in her 70s with COVID-19, enrolled during active disease. The genes are TRBV27 and TRBJ1-1; D is perhaps TRBD1 (6 bases). CDR3 loop: CASSLLTGTEAFF. Here the CDR3 DNA reads TGTGCCAGCAGTTTATTGACAGGCACTGAAGCTTTCTTT.